This is a list of T cell receptor beta chains from one sample in a study of cytomegalovirus exposure and HLA in healthy donors. The protocol was immunoSEQ multiplex PCR, while the TCRdb copy is restricted to in-frame clones and leaves out a portion. The sample lists around 150,000 clones, 60% to 80% occurring once. Sequencing was performed on PBMCs. The origin of the receptors is a male donor in good health and CMV-seronegative. CDR3s include the opening cysteine and the closing phenylalanine or tryptophan. Each record gives: clone size, J gene, V gene, CDR3 protein. For some rows the clone size is stated as once, few or many, or as a class when expanded; others skip it.

size: .
J: TRBJ2-1
V: TRBV7-9
CDR3: CASSQGYEQFF

size: .
J: TRBJ2-7
V: TRBV18
CDR3: CASSPVTGSEQYF

size: .
J: TRBJ1-2
V: TRBV28
CDR3: CASRLEGDYGYTF

size: .
J: TRBJ1-2
V: TRBV9
CDR3: CASIPGPQGYGYTF

size: once
J: TRBJ2-1
V: TRBV4-1
CDR3: CASRGGVWSYNEQFF

size: .
J: TRBJ2-5
V: TRBV4-2
CDR3: CASSQVGVQETQYF

size: few
J: TRBJ2-2
V: TRBV27
CDR3: CASSNDLFGWDTGELFF

size: few
J: TRBJ2-2
V: TRBV7-2
CDR3: CASSFTSGGSGELFF

size: .
J: TRBJ1-5
V: TRBV19
CDR3: CASSPSSYTLQQPQHF

size: .
J: TRBJ1-2
V: TRBV29-1
CDR3: CSATEQGRVYGYTF

size: once
J: TRBJ2-7
V: TRBV19
CDR3: CASSGDSREQYF

size: .
J: TRBJ2-7
V: TRBV5-4
CDR3: CASSPTGTSYEQYF

size: .
J: TRBJ2-7
V: TRBV7-9
CDR3: CASSPSGYEQYF

size: .
J: TRBJ1-1
V: TRBV29-1
CDR3: CSVEAEAEAFF

size: once
J: TRBJ2-1
V: TRBV28
CDR3: CASSLWGTGVVEQFF

size: .
J: TRBJ2-2
V: TRBV7-2
CDR3: CASSLVLNTGELFF

size: once
J: TRBJ1-1
V: TRBV2
CDR3: CASSKDRSTEAFF

size: .
J: TRBJ2-1
V: TRBV21-1
CDR3: CASSRNVGGSYNEQFF

size: .
J: TRBJ1-6
V: TRBV7-6
CDR3: CASSLGLSGDRDYPPLHF

size: .
J: TRBJ2-5
V: TRBV7-2
CDR3: CASSFRGMETQYF

size: once
J: TRBJ1-4
V: TRBV7-9
CDR3: CASSLARGREKLFF

size: .
J: TRBJ1-2
V: TRBV5-6
CDR3: CASSLYPGNYGYTF

size: .
J: TRBJ1-6
V: TRBV10-1
CDR3: CARTTGSYNSPLHF

size: few
J: TRBJ2-7
V: TRBV6-6
CDR3: CASTTGTGTEQYF

size: .
J: TRBJ2-2
V: TRBV6-1
CDR3: CASSKGDTGELFF

size: .
J: TRBJ1-5
V: TRBV5-1
CDR3: CASSLTGLSNQPQHF

size: .
J: TRBJ1-5
V: TRBV6-4
CDR3: CASSDSNRAGWDQPQHF

size: .
J: TRBJ1-4
V: TRBV9
CDR3: CASSVSPGGGEEKLFF

size: once
J: TRBJ2-3
V: TRBV9
CDR3: CASSPSTDTDTQYF

size: .
J: TRBJ1-1
V: TRBV5-1
CDR3: CASSLFSILNTEAFF

size: .
J: TRBJ1-5
V: TRBV4-3
CDR3: CASSPDTDQPQHF

size: .
J: TRBJ1-3
V: TRBV6-5
CDR3: CASKTGFGNTIYF

size: .
J: TRBJ1-1
V: TRBV7-3
CDR3: CASSPPGMNTEAFF

size: .
J: TRBJ1-2
V: TRBV5-8
CDR3: CASGPPGTTANYGYTF

size: few
J: TRBJ1-2
V: TRBV9
CDR3: CASSSLRGRSDNYGYTF

size: few
J: TRBJ1-1
V: TRBV6-5
CDR3: CASGRQTRTFF

size: .
J: TRBJ2-5
V: TRBV7-9
CDR3: CASSSYTVYQETQYF

size: .
J: TRBJ1-4
V: TRBV5-8
CDR3: CASSAGQSNEKLFF

size: few
J: TRBJ2-5
V: TRBV29-1
CDR3: CSAPRGTQYF

size: .
J: TRBJ1-1
V: TRBV7-2
CDR3: CASTVDRGANTEAFF

size: .
J: TRBJ2-1
V: TRBV6-6
CDR3: CASSQTNEQFF

size: .
J: TRBJ1-2
V: TRBV30
CDR3: CAWMEGGYTF

size: few
J: TRBJ2-7
V: TRBV5-1
CDR3: CASSYLLGQGANLPYEQYF

size: .
J: TRBJ2-1
V: TRBV28
CDR3: CASRGQPEFLQFF

size: .
J: TRBJ1-5
V: TRBV27
CDR3: CASSLQGWRQPQHF

size: .
J: TRBJ1-6
V: TRBV18
CDR3: CASSPGQVGNSPLHF

size: .
J: TRBJ2-5
V: TRBV7-3
CDR3: CASSQIAGGGETQYF

size: .
J: TRBJ2-7
V: TRBV7-9
CDR3: CASSLGLADEQYF

size: .
J: TRBJ1-2
V: TRBV2
CDR3: CASSQDIGYGYTF

size: .
J: TRBJ1-4
V: TRBV9
CDR3: CASSAGRGRRNEKLFF

size: once
J: TRBJ2-3
V: TRBV18
CDR3: CASFPSRGSSTDTQYF

size: .
J: TRBJ2-5
V: TRBV5-1
CDR3: CASTGVGTETQYF

size: .
J: TRBJ1-5
V: TRBV5-7
CDR3: CASSQGQVGNQPQHF